One sample yielded the 20 T cell receptor beta chains listed below, sequenced in a study of blood T cell repertoires in COVID-19 (TCRdb year 2020). Library prep was done by the immunoSEQ multiplex PCR assay. TCRdb stores this immuneACCESS table with in-frame sequences only. Part of the clones is absent; in the studies checked, under half of the shortfall reflects unresolved V genes, and no reason is known for the rest. This sample comprises approximately 360,000 clones, approximately 90% of them detected only once. Jointly, the top ten make up more than 0.85% of the sample. The sequencing input was PBMCs or T cells enriched from blood (not recorded which). Every receptor here comes from a young woman with acute COVID-19.

The chain links TRBV27 to TRBJ2-7; 7 bases map to TRBD1. The ends lost 0 bases at V and 0 bases at J; junction bases unmatched: 2. Looked up from germline, CDR1 is MNHEY and CDR2 is SMNVEV (reference sequence). This CDR3 comprises 15 residues. CDR3 bases: TGTGCCAGCAGTTTATCGACAGGGAGCTCCTACGAGCAGTACTTC. Its protein is CASSLSTGSSYEQYF.

The chain recombines TRBV2 with TRBJ2-5, with 8 bases that match TRBD2. Germline CDR1 reads SNHLY; CDR2 reads FYNNEI. This CDR3 has 16 amino acids. The junction had 11 bases not matched to a gene; V was cut back by 6 bases and J by 2 bases. In DNA form, the CDR3 reads TGTGCCAGCAGCGCCGATGTCGGGGGGGGGCAAGAGACCCAGTACTTC. Translating it yields CASSADVGGGQETQYF.

This clone has a handful of counts. This sample also contains other DNA sequences that code for the same CDR3. The chain links TRBV2 to TRBJ1-5; 7 bases map to TRBD1. This CDR3 has 13 residues. With V trimmed by 4 bases and J by 6 bases, 3 bases remained unmatched. The V gene's germline CDR1 is SNHLY and CDR2 FYNNEI. The CDR3 region has the DNA TGTGCCAGCAGTGGGACAGGCCCTCAGCCCCAGCATTTT. As protein: CASSGTGPQPQHF. The complete variable domain, with remaining parts taken from reference TRBV2 and TRBJ1-5, reads EPEVTQTPSHQVTQMGQEVILRCVPISNHLYFYWYRQILGQKVEFLVSFYNNEISEKSEIFDDQFSVERPDGSNFTLKIRSTKLEDSAMYFCASSGTGPQPQHFGDGTRLSIL.

This chain connects TRBV5-6 to TRBJ1-5; D is uncertain. The V end lost 2 bases, the J end lost 4 bases, and 10 bases lay between the germline ends. CDR1 is SGHDT and CDR2 is YYEEEE in the germline V gene. CDR3 length: 14 residues. The CDR3 DNA reads as TGTGCCAGCAGCTTTTGGCCAGCGAATCAGCCCCAGCATTTT. It encodes CASSFWPANQPQHF.

V is TRBV18 and J is TRBJ2-7; TRBD1 aligns across 8 bases. Germline V gene data show CDR1 as KGHSH and CDR2 as LQKENI. The CDR3 has 13 amino acids. The junction had 4 bases not matched to a gene; V was cut back by 3 bases and J by 6 bases. CDR3 sequence reads: CASSPGQDLEQYF. CDR3 DNA sequence: TGTGCCAGCTCACCGGGACAGGACCTCGAGCAGTACTTC.

The genes are TRBV27 and TRBJ2-7; tentatively, D is TRBD1 (8 bases). Germline values: CDR1 MNHEY, CDR2 SMNVEV (reference sequence). The V end was cut by 5 bases, the J end by 2 bases, with 16 bases between. This CDR3 has 15 amino acids. CDR3 bases: TGTGCCAGCAGTCTCCGGACAGGGAGGGCCTACGAGCAGTACTTC. Translated: CASSLRTGRAYEQYF.

The chain is built from TRBV6-5 and TRBJ1-1; TRBD1 is a possible D gene (6 bases). The CDR3 sequence is 15 residues long. Germline V gene data show CDR1 as MNHEY and CDR2 as SVGAGI. V was trimmed by 0 bases and J by 1 base, leaving 9 bases between them. CDR3 sequence: CASSYSQGRNTEAFF. The DNA for the CDR3 is TGTGCCAGCAGTTACTCACAGGGCCGGAACACTGAAGCTTTCTTT.

As to this clone: This sample includes further DNA sequences coding for the same CDR3. The chain has TRBV9 and TRBJ2-2; TRBD2 aligns across 9 bases. Germline V lookup: CDR1 SGDLS, CDR2 YYNGEE. Trimming at V came to 4 bases and at J to 1 base, leaving 2 bases not matched to a gene. The CDR3 is made up of 15 amino acids. The CDR3 DNA follows: TGTGCCAGCAGCCTTAGCGGGGGGAACACCGGGGAGCTGTTTTTT. Encoded protein: CASSLSGGNTGELFF.

This sequence joins TRBV10-3 and TRBJ2-7, with TRBD2 matching 10 bases. The CDR3 sequence is 19 residues long. Germline-derived CDR1 and CDR2 are ENHRY and SYGVKD. Trimming took 0 bases from V and 2 from J; bases not matched to a gene: 13. The CDR3 sequence is CAISESTPVLAGTTYEQYF. Written as DNA, the CDR3 is TGTGCCATCAGTGAGTCGACCCCGGTACTAGCGGGGACAACCTACGAGCAGTACTTC.

The chain combines TRBV5-1 with TRBJ2-6, with D perhaps TRBD1 (5 bases). Germline loops: CDR1 SGHRS, CDR2 YFSETQ. CDR3 length: 16 amino acids. V lost 4 bases and J 1 base, leaving 12 bases between the germline ends. The DNA for the CDR3 is TGCGCCAGCAGCCCGAACCAGGGATCTGGGGCCAACGTCCTGACTTTC. Translated, it gives CASSPNQGSGANVLTF.

This chain connects TRBV5-6 to TRBJ2-5; TRBD2 agrees at 9 bases. Germline V lookup: CDR1 SGHDT, CDR2 YYEEEE. The V and J ends lost 2 bases and 5 bases, in that order; junction bases with no gene match: 10. The CDR3 has 16 residues. The CDR3 sequence: CASSFSGGGVRETQYF. CDR3 sequence (DNA): TGTGCCAGCAGCTTTAGCGGGGGAGGCGTTCGTGAGACCCAGTACTTC.

The V gene is TRBV2, the J gene TRBJ2-1; 11 positions agree with TRBD2. Germline CDR1 and CDR2: SNHLY and FYNNEI. J gave up 4 bases and V 6 bases, and 8 bases lay outside the gene matches. This CDR3 spans 16 amino acids. CDR3 amino acids: CASSQYLAGGYNEQFF. The CDR3 DNA is TGTGCCAGCAGCCAATATCTAGCGGGGGGTTACAATGAGCAGTTCTTC.

This clone appeared a few times. The chain is built from TRBV9 and TRBJ2-1; TRBD2 agrees at 8 bases. The CDR3 has 17 residues. V lost 0 bases to trimming and J lost 0 bases; unmatched junction nucleotides: 5. Germline lookup yields CDR1 SGDLS and CDR2 YYNGEE. The CDR3 here is CASSVGIAGNSYNEQFF. CDR3 bases: TGTGCCAGCAGCGTAGGGATAGCGGGGAACTCCTACAATGAGCAGTTCTTC.

This clone was found once. V gene TRBV27 combines with J gene TRBJ1-5; possible D gene TRBD1, 6 bases. Germline-derived CDR1 and CDR2 are MNHEY and SMNVEV (reference sequence). The V end lost 5 bases, the J end lost 0 bases, and 26 bases lay between the germline ends. This CDR3 region has 20 residues. For the CDR3, the DNA is TGTGCCAGCAGTCCCGGGTATGGGGGCCCCTTCGTTTATAGCAATCAGCCCCAGCATTTT. Translation gives CASSPGYGGPFVYSNQPQHF.

The V gene is TRBV6-5, the J gene TRBJ1-2; 8 nucleotides match TRBD1. Germline CDR1 is MNHEY and CDR2 is SVGAGI. V lost 6 bases and J lost 2; bases outside the gene matches: 5. This CDR3 region has 14 residues. CDR3 nucleotides: TGTGCCAGCAGAAGACAGGGGCCGAACTATGGCTACACCTTC. It yields the protein CASRRQGPNYGYTF.

This clone occurred once. The genes are TRBV7-2 and TRBJ2-7; D is perhaps TRBD1 (6 bases). The CDR3 is made up of 13 amino acids. Trimming left V 5 bases short and J 1 base short, with 9 bases between. Per the germline V gene, CDR1 is SGHTA and CDR2 is FQGNSA. This chain's CDR3 is CASSHGQSYEQYF. The CDR3 DNA is TGTGCCAGCAGCCACGGACAGTCCTACGAGCAGTACTTC.

This chain links TRBV5-8 with TRBJ2-7, with 8 bases fitting TRBD1. The V gene end was trimmed by 7 bases and the J gene end by 6 bases; junction bases not matched to a gene: 6. Germline lookup yields CDR1 SGHTS and CDR2 YDEGEE. The CDR3 contains 12 residues. CDR3 amino acids: CASSRRGLEQYF. DNA of the CDR3: TGTGCCAGCTCCCGCAGGGGGCTCGAGCAGTACTTC.

The chain combines TRBV5-1 with TRBJ1-6, with TRBD1 identical over 8 bases. CDR1 and CDR2 (germline): SGHRS, YFSETQ. V lost 4 bases to trimming and J lost 2 bases; unmatched junction nucleotides: 5. The CDR3 runs to 16 residues. DNA of the CDR3: TGCGCCAGCAGCACGGGACAGGACGCCTATAATTCACCCCTCCACTTT. Translated, it gives CASSTGQDAYNSPLHF.

The chain links TRBV10-1 to TRBJ1-6; TRBD1 matches 8 bases. The CDR3 extends over 14 amino acids. V dropped 5 bases and J dropped 10; count of bases not matched to a gene: 7. The germline V gene encodes CDR1 WNHNN and CDR2 SYGVQD (reference sequence). The CDR3 here is CASSSDRGESPLHF. The CDR3 bases are TGCGCCAGCAGTTCAGACAGGGGTGAGTCACCCCTCCACTTT.

The V and J genes are TRBV19 and TRBJ2-5, with TRBD2 as a possible D gene (5 bases). Trimming pared 3 bases from V and 4 bases from J, leaving 15 bases between. Per the germline V gene, CDR1 is LNHDA and CDR2 is SQIVND (reference sequence). The CDR3 runs to 15 residues. The CDR3 nucleotides read TGTGCCAGTAGTATGGGCCAGCGAGGGAGAGAGACCCAGTACTTC. This sequence encodes CASSMGQRGRETQYF.